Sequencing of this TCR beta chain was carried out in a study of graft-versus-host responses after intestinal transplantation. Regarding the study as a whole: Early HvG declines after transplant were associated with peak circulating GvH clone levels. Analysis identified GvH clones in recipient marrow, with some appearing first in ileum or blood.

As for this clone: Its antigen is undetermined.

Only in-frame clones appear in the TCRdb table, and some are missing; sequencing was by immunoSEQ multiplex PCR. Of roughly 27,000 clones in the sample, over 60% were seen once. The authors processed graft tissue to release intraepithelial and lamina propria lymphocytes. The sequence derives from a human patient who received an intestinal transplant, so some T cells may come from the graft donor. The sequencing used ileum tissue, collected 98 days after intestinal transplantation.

CDR3 sequence reads: CASSYGDGYTF. In DNA, the CDR3 is TGTGCCAGCAGTTACGGTGACGGCTACACCTTC. This chain connects TRBV6-5 to TRBJ1-2; D is unclear. The V gene lost 2 bases and the J gene lost 8 bases, with 6 bases spanning the gap. The CDR3 totals 11 residues. Germline V gene sequence: CDR1 MNHEY, CDR2 SVGAGI.